This T cell receptor beta chain came from a study of shared clonotypes between healthy human individuals (dated by TCRdb to 2020 to 2022). For the wider study: A couple of women and a few men aged 18 to 49 years were included in the cohort. For each donor, three plates each were used for CD4 naive and CD4 memory, two plates were used for CD8 naive, and one plate was used for CD8 memory. Each donor's leukapheresis produced roughly between roughly 0.85 and 9 billion PBMCs. To estimate repertoire size and how much clonotype sharing occurs between individuals, the study deeply sequenced the blood TCR repertoires of roughly 5 healthy adults. To increase sequencing depth and limit assay-specific biases, TCR repertoire library preparation and sequencing were carried out by different laboratories using diverse techniques. Broad study findings and their caveats: Larger estimated clonotype richness was generally found for naive subsets than for memory subsets. Sampling was limited to blood, and TCR repertoires in tissue likely differ from TCR repertoires in blood. Higher generation probabilities were observed for clonotypes shared by all four sorted-subset donors than for non-shared clonotypes. Because the study included a small number of donors, the genetic and exposure-history diversity represented was limited. Pairwise subsampling indicated that sequencing depth was expected to affect the degree of clonotype sharing among donors. When several donors were compared, the shared fraction of clonotypes was roughly 4.8% for naive CD4, around 3.6% for naive CD8, more than 2% for memory CD4, and roughly 0.43% for memory CD8. Rarefaction of sorted-subset datasets indicated incomplete sequencing despite the large sequencing depth.

V lost 2 bases and J lost 2 bases, and the count of bases not matched to a germline gene is 0. Via the germline V gene (reference sequence), CDR1 is LNHDA and CDR2 SQIVND. The CDR3 spans 15 residues, from the cysteine through the phenylalanine. The only DNA kept is the CDR3, 45 bases in frame from the first base. To note about this clone: There is no known antigen for this receptor. Base quality data are lacking; no much larger clone is found one base away. Additional DNA sequences in this sample encode the identical CDR3.

The donors were healthy, HIV-negative adults with no recently reported acute infections or vaccinations. Every donor was a Caucasian adult living in Nashville, Tennessee, USA. CD4+ T cells were enriched by magnetic negative selection; naive cells were then positively selected on CD45RA, and the negative fraction formed the memory subset. After blood collection by leukapheresis, PBMCs were isolated using Ficoll-Histopaque density gradient centrifugation and then cryopreserved in the vapor phase of liquid nitrogen. Analytical flow cytometry was used to check the purity and quantity of every magnetically sorted T cell population. Genomic DNA was isolated from every sorted fraction and measured by UV absorbance on a Nanodrop 2000c. Using the deep immunoSEQ assay, multiplex PCR amplified TCR CDR3 regions from genomic DNA. Extracted genomic DNA from each cell subset was spread evenly across all wells of several immunoSEQ 96-well plates, with each plate serving as a replicate. For sorted subsets, each replicate PCR was loaded with roughly 0.2 ug genomic DNA, equivalent to 30,000 to 35,000 T cell genomes. Purified libraries were quantified with a Qubit 3.0 fluorometer, sized on a Bioanalyzer 2100, and re-quantified with the KAPA Library Quantification kit. A separate single-read 150-cycle Illumina NextSeq 550 flow cell was used to sequence each immunoSEQ 96-well plate. For the original study's pipeline: Because the immunoSEQ output held only junctional sequences and lacked quality scores, the filtering could not match the filtering applied to full-length reads. Sequences were annotated with PyIR, a Python wrapper for IgBLAST v1.9, and V/J genes and CDR3 were assigned using IMGT germline references. Any read was removed if the V/J assignment was weak (E-value above 1e-6), the CDR3 was missing, or the read contained stop codons, out-of-frame junctions, or ambiguous translated residues. A V3J clonotype was defined by an identical inferred V gene, J gene, and CDR3 amino acid sequence. To compute the percentage overlap between repertoires, the number of shared unique clonotypes was divided by the size of the smaller repertoire. Richness of each repertoire was evaluated using RTK rarefaction, the Chao1 estimator, and Recon v2.1 estimates of unobserved clonotypes. OLGA was used to compute generation probabilities for all TCRbeta clonotypes that the gDNA method yielded from a handful of donors. Drawn from immuneACCESS, this table holds only the in-frame rearrangements with V and J called that TCRdb kept. Clones are partly lost; checked studies trace under half to an unresolved V gene and leave the rest unexplained. The V and J calls and clone size come from that table; D and trimming were worked out from the DNA. Within this sample are around 1.5 million clones, with about 98% of them counted one time only. The ten most abundant clones make up about 0.42% of the sample.

The source is a man younger than 45 in good health. The sample consisted of naive CD4+ T cells sorted from blood. The sample's cell subset or site, from its label and the paper: CD45RA+ positively selected. The sequence joins TRBV19 to TRBJ2-2; 9 bases in between match TRBD2. The DNA reads as follows: TGTGCCAGTAGTATACTAGCGGGAAACACCGGGGAGCTGTTTTTT. This gives the protein CASSILAGNTGELFF.